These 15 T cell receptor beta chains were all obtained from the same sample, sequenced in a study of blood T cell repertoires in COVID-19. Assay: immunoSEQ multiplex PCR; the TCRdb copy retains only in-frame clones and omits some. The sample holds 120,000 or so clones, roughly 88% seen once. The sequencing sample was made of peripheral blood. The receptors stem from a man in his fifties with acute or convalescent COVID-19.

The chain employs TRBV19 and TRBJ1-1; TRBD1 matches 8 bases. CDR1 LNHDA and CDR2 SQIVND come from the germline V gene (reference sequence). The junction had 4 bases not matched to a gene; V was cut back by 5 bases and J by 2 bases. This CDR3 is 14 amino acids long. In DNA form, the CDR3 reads TGTGCCAGTAGTTCGGACAGGGAAAACACTGAAGCTTTCTTT. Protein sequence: CASSSDRENTEAFF.

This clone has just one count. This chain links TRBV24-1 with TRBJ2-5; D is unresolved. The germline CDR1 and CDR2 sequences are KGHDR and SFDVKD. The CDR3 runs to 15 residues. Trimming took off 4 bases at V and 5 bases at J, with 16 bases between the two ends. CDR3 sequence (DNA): TGTGCCACCAGTGACGAGACTCCCGGCTGGGAGACCCAGTACTTC. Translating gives CATSDETPGWETQYF.

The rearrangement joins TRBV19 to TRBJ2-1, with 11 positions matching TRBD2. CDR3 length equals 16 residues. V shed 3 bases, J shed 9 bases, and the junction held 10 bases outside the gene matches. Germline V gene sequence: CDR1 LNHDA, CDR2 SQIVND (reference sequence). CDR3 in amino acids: CASSILAGGATSEQFF. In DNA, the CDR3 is TGTGCCAGTAGTATCCTAGCGGGGGGTGCTACAAGTGAGCAGTTCTTC. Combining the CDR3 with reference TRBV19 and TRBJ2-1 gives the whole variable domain DGGITQSPKYLFRKEGQNVTLSCEQNLNHDAMYWYRQDPGQGLRLIYYSQIVNDFQKGDIAEGYSVSREKKESFPLTVTSAQKNPTAFYLCASSILAGGATSEQFFGPGTRLTVL.

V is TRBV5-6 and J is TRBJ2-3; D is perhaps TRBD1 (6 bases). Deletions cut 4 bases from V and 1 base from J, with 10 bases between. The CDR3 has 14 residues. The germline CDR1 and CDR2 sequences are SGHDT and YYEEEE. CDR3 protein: CASSTGQRTDTQYF. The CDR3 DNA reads TGTGCCAGCAGCACCGGACAGCGCACAGATACGCAGTATTTT. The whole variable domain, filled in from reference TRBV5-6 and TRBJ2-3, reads DAGVTQSPTHLIKTRGQQVTLRCSPKSGHDTVSWYQQALGQGPQFIFQYYEEEERQRGNFPDRFSGHQFPNYSSELNVNALLLGDSALYLCASSTGQRTDTQYFGPGTRLTVL.

The CDR3 coding sequence is TGTGCCACCAGTGATTCGGACAGGGCGGGGGACTACGAGCAGTACTTC. Protein: CATSDSDRAGDYEQYF. The chain joins TRBV24-1 to TRBJ2-7; the D gene is possibly TRBD1 (8 bases). V was shortened by 2 bases and J by 3 bases, with 16 bases between the two germline ends. The CDR3 is made up of 16 amino acids. CDR1 and CDR2 (germline): KGHDR, SFDVKD.

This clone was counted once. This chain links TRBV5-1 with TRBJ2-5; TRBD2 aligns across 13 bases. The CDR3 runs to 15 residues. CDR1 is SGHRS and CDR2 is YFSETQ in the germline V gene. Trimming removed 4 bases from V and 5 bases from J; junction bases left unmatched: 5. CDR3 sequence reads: CASSEGTSGIETQYF. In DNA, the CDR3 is TGCGCCAGCAGCGAAGGGACTAGCGGGATCGAGACCCAGTACTTC.

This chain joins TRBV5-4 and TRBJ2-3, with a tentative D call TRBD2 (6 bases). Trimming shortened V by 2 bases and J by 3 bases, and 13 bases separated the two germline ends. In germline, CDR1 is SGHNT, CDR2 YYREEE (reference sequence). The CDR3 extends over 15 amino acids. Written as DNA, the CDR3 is TGTGCCAGCAGCTTAATCGGGAGTGAAACAGATACGCAGTATTTT. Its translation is CASSLIGSETDTQYF.

The CDR3 region is CASSEVGYEQYF. In DNA form, the CDR3 reads TGTGCCAGCAGCGAGGTCGGCTACGAGCAGTACTTC. The chain combines TRBV2 with TRBJ2-7; D is undetermined. The V gene's germline CDR1 is SNHLY and CDR2 FYNNEI. The CDR3 is 12 amino acids. Trimming cost V 6 bases and J 3 bases, with 9 bases left between them.

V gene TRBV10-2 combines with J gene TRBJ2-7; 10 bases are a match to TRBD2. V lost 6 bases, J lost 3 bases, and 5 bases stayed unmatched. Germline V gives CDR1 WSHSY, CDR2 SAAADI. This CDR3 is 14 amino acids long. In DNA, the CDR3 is TGCGCCAGCAGCCTGACTAGCGGGCGCTACGAGCAGTACTTC. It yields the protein CASSLTSGRYEQYF.

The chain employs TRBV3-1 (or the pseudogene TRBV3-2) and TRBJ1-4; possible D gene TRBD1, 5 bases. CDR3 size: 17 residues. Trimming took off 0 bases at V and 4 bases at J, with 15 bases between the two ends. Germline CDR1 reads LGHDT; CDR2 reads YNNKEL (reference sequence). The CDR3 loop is CASSQERWGVDNEKLFF. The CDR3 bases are TGTGCCAGCAGCCAAGAACGGTGGGGGGTTGATAATGAAAAACTGTTTTTT.

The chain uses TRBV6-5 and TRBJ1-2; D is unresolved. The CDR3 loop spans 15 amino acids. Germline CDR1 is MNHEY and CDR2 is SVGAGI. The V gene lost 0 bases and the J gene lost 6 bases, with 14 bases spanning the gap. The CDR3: CASSYSEGRWDGYTF. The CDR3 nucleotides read TGTGCCAGCAGTTACTCGGAAGGGAGGTGGGATGGCTACACCTTC.

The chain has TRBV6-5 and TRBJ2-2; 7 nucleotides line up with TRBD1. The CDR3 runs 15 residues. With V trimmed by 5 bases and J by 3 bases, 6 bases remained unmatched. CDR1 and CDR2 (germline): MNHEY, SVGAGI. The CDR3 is CASSRRGRDTGELFF. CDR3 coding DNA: TGTGCCAGCAGTCGAAGGGGGCGGGACACCGGGGAGCTGTTTTTT.

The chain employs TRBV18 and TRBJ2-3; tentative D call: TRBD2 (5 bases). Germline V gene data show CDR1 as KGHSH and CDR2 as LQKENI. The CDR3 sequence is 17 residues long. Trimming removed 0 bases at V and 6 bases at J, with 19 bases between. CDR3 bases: TGTGCCAGCTCACCACCGTCATGGCAGGATCCGGGGGATACGCAGTATTTT. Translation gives CASSPPSWQDPGDTQYF.

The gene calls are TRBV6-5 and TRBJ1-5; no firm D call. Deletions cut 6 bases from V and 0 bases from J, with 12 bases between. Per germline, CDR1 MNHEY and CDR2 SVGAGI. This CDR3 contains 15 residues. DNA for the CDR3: TGTGCCAGCAGCCGAGGTATTGATAGCAATCAGCCCCAGCATTTT. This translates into CASSRGIDSNQPQHF.

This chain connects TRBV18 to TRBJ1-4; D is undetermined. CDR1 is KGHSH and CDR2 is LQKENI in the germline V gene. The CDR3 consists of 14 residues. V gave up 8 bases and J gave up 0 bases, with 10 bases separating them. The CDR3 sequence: CASALGATNEKLFF. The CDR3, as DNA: TGTGCCAGCGCGTTGGGAGCAACTAATGAAAAACTGTTTTTT.